This T cell receptor beta chain was captured in a study of blood T cell repertoires in COVID-19. V lost 5 bases to trimming and J lost 6 bases, with 14 bases between them. The CDR3 runs to 14 residues. Per germline, CDR1 MNHNY and CDR2 SVGAGI (reference sequence). In the source study's methods: Amplification from reference gene primers served as the basis for estimated nucleated cell counts. The assay was immunoSEQ multiplex PCR, and TCRdb's table has in-frame clones only and misses some. V, J and clone size are those of that table, while D and trimming were read from the DNA. The sample shows about 380,000 clones, 88% of them seen only once.

The receptor comes from a young woman who had recovered from COVID-19. The chain is built from TRBV6-6 and TRBJ1-3, with D maybe TRBD1 (5 bases). Material: PBMCs or T cells enriched from blood (not recorded which). Written as DNA, the CDR3 is TGTGCCAGCAGTCCTTGGGGGAGGGTAAACACCATATATTTT. The encoded protein is CASSPWGRVNTIYF.